This record looks at one TCR beta chain sequence and its context. Its antigen is unidentified. This sample is drawn from a study of cytomegalovirus exposure and HLA in healthy donors. Findings of the study overall: In an earlier analysis, productive rearrangement rates for most beta V segments clustered near 87% or 30%. Apart from CMV serostatus, no immune exposure information was available.

The germline V and J ends were trimmed by 2 bases and 2 bases, with 10 bases remaining between them. There are 14 residues in the CDR3. The germline V gene encodes CDR1 SEHNR and CDR2 FQNEAQ (reference sequence). PCR used 60 Vbeta primers and 13 Jbeta primers. Measured with immunoSEQ multiplex PCR; TCRdb has only the in-frame clones, and not every one. Of about 130,000 clones listed, just over 70% are singletons. V and J are TRBV7-9 and TRBJ2-7; D is undetermined. Sequenced input: PBMCs. The TCR originated in a woman aged 55-69 years in good health and CMV-seropositive. The CDR3 DNA reads as TGTGCCAGCAGCTTATCGGGTGTCGCCTACGAGCAGTACTTC. Translation gives CASSLSGVAYEQYF. Based on the CDR3 plus reference TRBV7-9 and TRBJ2-7, the full variable domain is DTGVSQNPRHKITKRGQNVTFRCDPISEHNRLYWYRQTLGQGPEFLTYFQNEAQLEKSRLLSDRFSAERPKGSFSTLEIQRTEQGDSAMYLCASSLSGVAYEQYFGPGTRLTVT.